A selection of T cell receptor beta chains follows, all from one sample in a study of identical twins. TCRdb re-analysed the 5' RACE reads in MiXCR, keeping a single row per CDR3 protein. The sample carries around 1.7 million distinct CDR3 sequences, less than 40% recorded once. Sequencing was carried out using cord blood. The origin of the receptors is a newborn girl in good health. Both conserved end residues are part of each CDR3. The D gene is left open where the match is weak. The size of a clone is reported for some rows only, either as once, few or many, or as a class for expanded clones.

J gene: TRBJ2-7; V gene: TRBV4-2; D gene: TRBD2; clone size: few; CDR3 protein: CASSQRLADNEQYF; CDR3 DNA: TGTGCCAGCAGCCAAAGGCTAGCGGACAATGAGCAGTACTTC
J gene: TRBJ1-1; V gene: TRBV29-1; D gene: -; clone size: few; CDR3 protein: CSVWTGVSTEAFF; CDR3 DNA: TGCAGCGTTTGGACGGGGGTGTCAACTGAAGCTTTCTTT
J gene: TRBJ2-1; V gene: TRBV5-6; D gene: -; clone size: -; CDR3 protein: CASSFLSGRLEFF; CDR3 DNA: TGTGCCAGCAGCTTTTTGTCAGGGAGGTTGGAGTTCTTC
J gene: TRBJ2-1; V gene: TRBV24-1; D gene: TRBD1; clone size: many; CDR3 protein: CAIARTGEGNEQFF; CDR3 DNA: TGTGCCATTGCGAGGACAGGGGAAGGTAATGAGCAGTTCTTC
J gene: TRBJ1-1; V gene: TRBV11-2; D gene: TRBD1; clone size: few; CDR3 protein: CASSLSDRGREAFF; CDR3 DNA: TGTGCCAGCAGCTTGTCCGACAGGGGAAGAGAAGCTTTCTTT
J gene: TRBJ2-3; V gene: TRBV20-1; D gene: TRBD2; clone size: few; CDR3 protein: CSARSSGRGLDTQYF; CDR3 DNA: TGCAGTGCACGGTCTAGCGGTCGGGGCCTGGATACGCAGTATTTT
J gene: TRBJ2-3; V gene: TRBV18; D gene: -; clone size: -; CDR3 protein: CASSPGILSTDTQYF; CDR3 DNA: TGTGCCAGCTCACCAGGGATCCTTAGCACAGATACGCAGTATTTT
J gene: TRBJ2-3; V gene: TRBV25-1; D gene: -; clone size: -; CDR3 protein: CASSEGGTGTDTQYF; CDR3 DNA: TGTGCCAGCAGTGAAGGGGGAACGGGCACAGATACGCAGTATTTT
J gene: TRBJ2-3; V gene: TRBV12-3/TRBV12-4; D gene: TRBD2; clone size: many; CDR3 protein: CASRLAGDTQYF; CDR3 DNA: TGTGCCAGCAGACTAGCGGGAGATACGCAGTATTTT
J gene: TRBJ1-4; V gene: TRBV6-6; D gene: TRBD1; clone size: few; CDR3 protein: CASSYFRQGATNEKLFF; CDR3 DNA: TGTGCCAGCAGTTACTTCAGACAGGGGGCAACTAATGAAAAACTGTTTTTT
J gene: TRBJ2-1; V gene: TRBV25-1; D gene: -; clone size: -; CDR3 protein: CASRSNNEQFF; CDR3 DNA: TGTGCCAGCAGGTCAAACAATGAGCAGTTCTTC